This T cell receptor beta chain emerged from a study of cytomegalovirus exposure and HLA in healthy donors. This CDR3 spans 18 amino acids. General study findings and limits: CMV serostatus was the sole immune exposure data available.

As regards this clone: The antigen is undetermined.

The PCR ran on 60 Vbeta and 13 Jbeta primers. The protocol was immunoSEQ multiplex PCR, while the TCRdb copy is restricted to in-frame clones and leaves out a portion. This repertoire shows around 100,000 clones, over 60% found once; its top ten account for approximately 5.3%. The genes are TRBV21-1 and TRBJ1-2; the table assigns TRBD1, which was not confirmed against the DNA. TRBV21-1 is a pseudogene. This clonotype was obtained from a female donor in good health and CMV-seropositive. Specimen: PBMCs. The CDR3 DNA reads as TGTGCCAGCAGCAAAAAATCGGTTATTGGGGACAGGGTTTATGGCTACACCTTC. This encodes CASSKKSVIGDRVYGYTF.